This T cell receptor (beta chain) was captured in a study of identical twins. Template switching introduced a universal primer site, and the cDNA bore unique molecular identifiers. From the 5' RACE reads, TCRdb called clonotypes with MiXCR, one entry per CDR3 protein. The sample lists approximately 1.8 million distinct CDR3 sequences, 32% occurring once. The CDR3 has 14 residues. Trimming shortened V by 4 bases and J by 1 base, and 11 bases separated the two germline ends. Germline CDR1 and CDR2: MDHEN and SYDVKM. V usage is TRBV28 and J usage is TRBJ2-7; D unresolved. The sample taken for sequencing was cord blood. The TCR comes from a newborn girl in good health. CDR3 sequence (DNA): TGTGCCAGCAGTTCGACTCCTCGGTCCTACGAGCAGTACTTC. As protein: CASSSTPRSYEQYF.